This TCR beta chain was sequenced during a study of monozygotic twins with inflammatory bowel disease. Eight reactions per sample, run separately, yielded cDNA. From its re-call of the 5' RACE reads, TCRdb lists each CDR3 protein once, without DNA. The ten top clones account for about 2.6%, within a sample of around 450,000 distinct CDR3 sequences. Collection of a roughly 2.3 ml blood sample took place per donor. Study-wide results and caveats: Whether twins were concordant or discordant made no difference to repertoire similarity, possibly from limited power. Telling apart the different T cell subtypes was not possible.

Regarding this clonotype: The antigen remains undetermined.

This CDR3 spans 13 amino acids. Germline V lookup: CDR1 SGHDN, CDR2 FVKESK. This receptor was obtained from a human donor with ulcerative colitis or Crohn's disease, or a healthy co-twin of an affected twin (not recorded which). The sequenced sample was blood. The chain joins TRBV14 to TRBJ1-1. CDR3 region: CASSRQFNTEAFF.